This TCR beta chain was recovered during a study of identical twins. TCRdb processed the 5' RACE reads anew with MiXCR; each CDR3 protein has one entry. The sample has approximately 670,000 distinct CDR3 sequences; around 6% are singletons. On this clonotype: The target antigen is unknown.

This CDR3 is 16 amino acids long. Germline assignment: CDR1 ENHRY and CDR2 SYGVKD. The V gene end was trimmed by 5 bases and the J gene end by 5 bases; junction bases not matched to a gene: 11. All donors were healthy, and all were Caucasian. Overall study results and limits: Memory repertoires showed no such pattern, whereas abundant cord blood beta clonotypes carried fewer insertions.

The receptor was derived from a man between 18 and 35 years old in good health. Sample: naive T cells sorted from blood. The chain is built from TRBV10-3 and TRBJ2-2; 7 bases align to TRBD2. Here the CDR3 DNA reads TGTGCCATCAGTCTAGGGGAGGGCCTCGGGACCGGGGAGCTGTTTTTT. This codes for CAISLGEGLGTGELFF.